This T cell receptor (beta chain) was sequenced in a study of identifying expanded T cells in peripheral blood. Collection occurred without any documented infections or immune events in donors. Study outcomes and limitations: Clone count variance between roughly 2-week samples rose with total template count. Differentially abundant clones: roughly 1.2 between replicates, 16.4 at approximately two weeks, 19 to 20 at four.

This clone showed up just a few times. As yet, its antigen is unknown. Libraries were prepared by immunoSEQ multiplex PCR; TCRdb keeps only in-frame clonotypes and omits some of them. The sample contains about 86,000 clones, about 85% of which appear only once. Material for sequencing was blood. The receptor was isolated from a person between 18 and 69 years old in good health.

The CDR3: CAWSPLGLAGAGETQYF. CDR3 in DNA: TGTGCCTGGAGTCCCCTTGGACTAGCGGGGGCGGGGGAGACCCAGTACTTC. The rearrangement links TRBV30 to TRBJ2-5; 13 bases agree with TRBD2. Germline lookup yields CDR1 GTSNPN and CDR2 SVGIG (reference sequence). With V trimmed by 2 bases and J by 5 bases, 11 bases remained unmatched. The CDR3 length is 17 residues.